The 30 T cell receptor beta chains below were found in one sample sequenced in a study of blood T cell repertoires in COVID-19. Clones were read by immunoSEQ multiplex PCR, and TCRdb kept only the in-frame ones, dropping some. The top ten clones hold approximately 9.1% of a sample with some 170,000 clones, about four fifths of them seen once. Specimen: peripheral blood. The receptors come from a woman in her 70s with acute or convalescent COVID-19.

The chain links TRBV28 to TRBJ1-1; D gene ambiguous. Trimming removed 4 bases at V and 5 bases at J, with 2 bases between. Germline values: CDR1 MDHEN, CDR2 SYDVKM. The CDR3 runs 10 residues. The CDR3 bases are TGTGCCAGCAGTTCGACTGAAGCTTTCTTT. Translating it yields CASSSTEAFF.

The chain joins TRBV9 to TRBJ1-2; no clear D. In germline, CDR1 is SGDLS, CDR2 YYNGEE. The CDR3 has 15 residues. The V end was cut by 0 bases, the J end by 3 bases, with 12 bases between. CDR3 DNA sequence: TGTGCCAGCAGCGTAGCTACGGGAGGGCACTATGGCTACACCTTC. This translates into CASSVATGGHYGYTF.

A word on this clone: Other nucleotide sequences in the sample specify the same CDR3. The gene calls are TRBV29-1 and TRBJ1-3; D uncertain. Between the trimmed V and J ends, which lost 4 bases and 2 bases, there was a span of 6 bases. The CDR3 loop spans 12 amino acids. The germline V gene encodes CDR1 SQVTM and CDR2 ANQGSEA. This chain's CDR3 is CSVAGTGNTIYF. The CDR3 DNA reads as TGCAGCGTTGCCGGGACTGGAAACACCATATATTTT.

The rearrangement joins TRBV9 to TRBJ2-7; 8 nucleotides line up with TRBD1. The CDR3 length is 14 residues. The V gene's germline CDR1 is SGDLS and CDR2 YYNGEE. With 3 bases clipped from V and 5 bases from J, the junction kept 7 bases outside the gene matches. Here the CDR3 DNA reads TGTGCCAGCAGCGCTGGGACAGGTGGGAACGAGCAGTACTTC. Its translation is CASSAGTGGNEQYF.

The chain recombines TRBV6-2 or TRBV6-3 with TRBJ2-1; the D gene is possibly TRBD2 (5 bases). Germline V lookup: CDR1 MNHEY, CDR2 SVGEGT. V dropped 5 bases and J dropped 3 bases, with 11 bases sitting between them. This CDR3 has 14 amino acids. Here the CDR3 reads CASSETMVYNEQFF. CDR3 in DNA: TGTGCCAGCAGTGAGACTATGGTCTACAATGAGCAGTTCTTC.

The rearrangement links TRBV2 to TRBJ1-5; 7 bases map to TRBD1. Unmatched junction bases numbered 4, after V lost 6 bases and J lost 5 bases. CDR1 and CDR2 from the germline V gene are SNHLY and FYNNEI. The CDR3 is 13 amino acids. CDR3 nucleotides: TGTGCCAGCAGCGCTGACAGGGATCAGCCCCAGCATTTT. It yields the protein CASSADRDQPQHF. The full variable domain, completed using reference TRBV2 and TRBJ1-5, is EPEVTQTPSHQVTQMGQEVILRCVPISNHLYFYWYRQILGQKVEFLVSFYNNEISEKSEIFDDQFSVERPDGSNFTLKIRSTKLEDSAMYFCASSADRDQPQHFGDGTRLSIL.

The chain couples TRBV28 to TRBJ2-1; 9 bases fit TRBD2. Germline CDR1 reads MDHEN; CDR2 reads SYDVKM. This CDR3 is built from 15 residues. J was trimmed by 7 bases and V by 2 bases; bases with no gene match: 6. The CDR3 sequence is CASSLTAGGPNEQFF. The CDR3 DNA reads as TGTGCCAGCAGTTTAACGGCGGGAGGGCCAAATGAGCAGTTCTTC. The full variable domain, in which reference TRBV28 and TRBJ2-1 provide the parts outside the CDR3, is DVKVTQSSRYLVKRTGEKVFLECVQDMDHENMFWYRQDPGLGLRLIYFSYDVKMKEKGDIPEGYSVSREKKERFSLILESASTNQTSMYLCASSLTAGGPNEQFFGPGTRLTVL.

This chain joins TRBV9 and TRBJ1-2; 7 bases agree with TRBD1. This CDR3 has 13 residues. Trimming removed 4 bases from V and 4 bases from J; junction bases left unmatched: 4. Germline V gene data show CDR1 as SGDLS and CDR2 as YYNGEE. The CDR3 DNA follows: TGTGCCAGCAGCTCCGGACAGGTCTATGGCTACACCTTC. This encodes CASSSGQVYGYTF.

The rearrangement uses TRBV4-3 and TRBJ1-4; 9 bases are a match to TRBD1. CDR1 and CDR2 from the germline V gene are LGHNA and YSLEER. The CDR3 extends over 15 amino acids. Trimming removed 0 bases from V and 7 bases from J; junction bases left unmatched: 3. As DNA, the CDR3 is TGCGCCAGCAGCCAAGAACTGGACAGGGGTGAAAAACTGTTTTTT. It encodes CASSQELDRGEKLFF.

The chain is built from TRBV7-2 and TRBJ2-1; no clear D. Germline-derived CDR1 and CDR2 are SGHTA and FQGNSA. The CDR3 is 13 amino acids. V was pared by 4 bases and J by 5 bases, with 9 bases between. The CDR3 loop is CASSSPGDNEQFF. The DNA of the CDR3 is TGTGCCAGCAGCTCACCCGGAGACAATGAGCAGTTCTTC.

V is TRBV7-9 and J is TRBJ1-2; 7 nucleotides match TRBD1. The CDR3 runs 17 residues. The V gene end was trimmed by 4 bases and the J gene end by 1 base; junction bases not matched to a gene: 12. CDR1 is SEHNR and CDR2 is FQNEAQ in the germline V gene (reference sequence). The CDR3 reads CASSSGLQGSYNYGYTF. The CDR3 nucleotides are TGTGCCAGCAGCTCCGGGCTACAGGGGTCCTATAACTATGGCTACACCTTC.

The rearrangement links TRBV11-2 to TRBJ1-2, with 12 nucleotides matching TRBD1. The junction had 9 bases not matched to a gene; V was cut back by 5 bases and J by 8 bases. Per germline, CDR1 SGHAT and CDR2 FQNNGV. This CDR3 is built from 15 residues. This CDR3 is CASSPGRGTGGGYTF. In DNA, the CDR3 is TGTGCCAGCAGCCCGGGCAGGGGGACAGGGGGCGGCTACACCTTC. Variable domain in full (rest from reference TRBV11-2 and TRBJ1-2): EAGVAQSPRYKIIEKRQSVAFWCNPISGHATLYWYQQILGQGPKLLIQFQNNGVVDDSQLPKDRFSAERLKGVDSTLKIQPAKLEDSAVYLCASSPGRGTGGGYTFGSGTRLTVV.

The chain combines TRBV4-1 with TRBJ2-7, with 7 positions matching TRBD1. From germline, CDR1 is MGHRA and CDR2 YSYEKL. V trimming: 5 bases; J trimming: 3 bases; junction bases outside the gene matches: 10. This CDR3 spans 15 amino acids. The CDR3 loop reads CASSYRQGRDYEQYF. CDR3 sequence (DNA): TGCGCCAGCAGCTACCGACAGGGTAGGGACTACGAGCAGTACTTC.

Here the CDR3 reads CASSVTGNSNTGELFF. CDR3 sequence (DNA): TGTGCCAGCAGCGTAACAGGGAATTCGAACACCGGGGAGCTGTTTTTT. This chain uses TRBV9 with TRBJ2-2; D is perhaps TRBD1 (6 bases). There are 16 residues in the CDR3. CDR1 and CDR2 from the germline V gene are SGDLS and YYNGEE. Between the trimmed V and J ends, which lost 1 base and 0 bases, there was a span of 10 bases.

The rearrangement uses TRBV11-2 and TRBJ2-7; no definite D call. In germline, CDR1 is SGHAT, CDR2 FQNNGV. The V and J ends lost 5 bases and 3 bases respectively, with 11 bases between them. This CDR3 has 13 amino acids. CDR3 sequence (DNA): TGTGCCAGCAGCCTTAGTGTAGTCTACGAGCAGTACTTC. This gives the protein CASSLSVVYEQYF.

The chain uses TRBV30 and TRBJ1-1, with TRBD1 matching over 7 bases. Germline CDR1 reads GTSNPN; CDR2 reads SVGIG (reference sequence). J was trimmed by 0 bases and V by 2 bases; bases with no gene match: 3. The CDR3 loop spans 14 amino acids. CDR3 protein: CAWSTGTVNTEAFF. The CDR3 nucleotides read TGTGCCTGGAGTACCGGGACAGTGAACACTGAAGCTTTCTTT.

Only a few counts were recorded for this clone. The rearrangement links TRBV30 to TRBJ2-5, with D tentatively TRBD1 (6 bases). This CDR3 is 12 amino acids long. V lost 1 base and J lost 4, with 7 bases in between. CDR1 and CDR2 (germline): GTSNPN, SVGIG (reference sequence). CDR3 protein: CAWSGQVETQYF. CDR3 DNA sequence: TGTGCCTGGAGTGGACAGGTAGAGACCCAGTACTTC.

The rearrangement uses TRBV7-2 and TRBJ1-5, with a possible D match to TRBD1 (5 bases). Trimming pared 0 bases from V and 5 bases from J, leaving 17 bases between. Germline V lookup: CDR1 SGHTA, CDR2 FQGNSA. The CDR3 is 17 residues long. This CDR3 is CASSLARAGWGDQPQHF. As DNA, the CDR3 is TGTGCCAGCAGCTTAGCGCGGGCAGGGTGGGGGGATCAGCCCCAGCATTTT.

The chain links TRBV28 to TRBJ1-2; the D is unclear. Germline values: CDR1 MDHEN, CDR2 SYDVKM. This CDR3 is 14 amino acids long. Trimming left V 3 bases short and J 5 bases short, with 13 bases between. The CDR3 region is CASSFEQRGYGYTF. The DNA for the CDR3 is TGTGCCAGCAGTTTTGAACAACGAGGGTATGGCTACACCTTC.

The J gene is TRBJ1-4, the V gene TRBV30; no firm D call. The CDR3 spans 12 residues. The germline CDR1 and CDR2 sequences are GTSNPN and SVGIG (reference sequence). V shed 3 bases and J shed 7 bases, with 9 bases lying between them. The CDR3 loop is CAWSPPSEKLFF. Here the CDR3 DNA reads TGTGCCTGGAGCCCGCCCAGTGAAAAACTGTTTTTT.

The chain's CDR3 is CASRRTGGNYEQYF. For the CDR3, the DNA is TGTGCCAGCAGACGTACAGGGGGCAACTACGAGCAGTACTTC. This rearrangement joins TRBV7-2 to TRBJ2-7; 9 bases match TRBD1. CDR1 and CDR2 from the germline V gene are SGHTA and FQGNSA. The CDR3 runs 14 residues. V shed 6 bases and J 3 bases; nucleotides not matched to a gene: 6.

This clone was detected only once. V usage is TRBV2 and J usage is TRBJ1-5; weak D call: TRBD1 (6 bases). The CDR3 covers 13 residues. V lost 6 bases to trimming and J lost 6 bases, with 12 bases between them. In germline, CDR1 is SNHLY, CDR2 FYNNEI. The CDR3 is CASRNREGQPQHF. The CDR3 region has the DNA TGTGCCAGCAGGAACAGGGAGGGTCAGCCCCAGCATTTT.

The rearrangement links TRBV30 to TRBJ1-2, with a possible D match to TRBD1 (5 bases). The CDR3 has 13 amino acids. Trimming shortened V by 3 bases and J by 3 bases, and 11 bases separated the two germline ends. Germline V gives CDR1 GTSNPN, CDR2 SVGIG (reference sequence). CDR3 in amino acids: CAWRDTFYYGYTF. The CDR3, as DNA: TGTGCCTGGAGGGACACCTTCTACTATGGCTACACCTTC.

The chain combines TRBV2 with TRBJ1-1, with a weak D call TRBD1 (6 bases). The germline V gene encodes CDR1 SNHLY and CDR2 FYNNEI. V lost 2 bases, J lost 1 base, and 14 bases lay in between. This CDR3 has 16 amino acids. As DNA, the CDR3 is TGTGCCAGCAGTGAAAGACGGGGAGGGGGGAACACTGAAGCTTTCTTT. Translation: CASSERRGGGNTEAFF.

This clone occurred many times. The chain uses TRBV4-3 and TRBJ1-1; no definite D call. The CDR3 has 15 residues. Between the trimmed V and J ends, which lost 0 bases and 1 base, there was a span of 9 bases. Per the germline V gene, CDR1 is LGHNA and CDR2 is YSLEER. Written as DNA, the CDR3 is TGCGCCAGCAGCCAAGACCGGTCCTCGAACACTGAAGCTTTCTTT. Encoded protein: CASSQDRSSNTEAFF.

The chain couples TRBV10-3 to TRBJ2-3; D perhaps matches TRBD1 (7 bases). In germline, CDR1 is ENHRY, CDR2 SYGVKD. Trimming shortened V by 6 bases and J by 1 base, and 14 bases separated the two germline ends. This CDR3 region has 15 residues. In DNA, the CDR3 is TGTGCCATCAGGCAGGGGGAGGTCGGCACAGATACGCAGTATTTT. Amino acids: CAIRQGEVGTDTQYF.

Regarding this clone: Given the absence of the conserved phenylalanine or tryptophan at the CDR3 end, a read error is likely. It is unclear where the CDR3 begins or ends on the DNA, so no DNA is shown, and the CDR3 is as TCRdb lists it. The chain combines TRBV21-1 with TRBJ1-2; TRBD1 is taken as the D call from the table, unchecked against the DNA. TRBV21-1 is labeled a pseudogene. The CDR3 comprises 18 residues, both ends counted. CDR3 region: CASSKRQGRVKLWSLGAA.

V gene TRBV5-6 combines with J gene TRBJ2-5; 9 nucleotides agree with TRBD2. This CDR3 contains 16 residues. Germline V gene lookup returns CDR1 SGHDT and CDR2 YYEEEE. With 4 bases clipped from V and 2 bases from J, the junction kept 9 bases outside the gene matches. Here the CDR3 reads CASSVERGARQETQYF. CDR3 nucleotides: TGTGCCAGCAGCGTTGAGCGGGGGGCGCGGCAAGAGACCCAGTACTTC.

Only one count was recorded for this clone. The chain is built from TRBV3-1 (or the pseudogene TRBV3-2) and TRBJ1-1; D call uncertain. V gave up 10 bases and J gave up 2 bases, with 14 bases separating them. The germline CDR1 and CDR2 sequences are LGHDT and YNNKEL (reference sequence). There are 13 residues in the CDR3. The CDR3 nucleotides read TGTGCCACCATGAGGTCAGATAACACTGAAGCTTTCTTT. As protein: CATMRSDNTEAFF.

J is TRBJ2-1 and V is TRBV5-5, with 10 bases aligning to TRBD1. CDR3 size: 16 residues. Trimming cost V 4 bases and J 8 bases; bases outside gene matches: 12. Germline V gene sequence: CDR1 SGHKS, CDR2 YYEKEE (reference sequence). The CDR3 DNA sequence: TGTGCCAGCAGCCCTTACACCCGGGACAGGGGCCATGAGCAGTTCTTC. Translating gives CASSPYTRDRGHEQFF.